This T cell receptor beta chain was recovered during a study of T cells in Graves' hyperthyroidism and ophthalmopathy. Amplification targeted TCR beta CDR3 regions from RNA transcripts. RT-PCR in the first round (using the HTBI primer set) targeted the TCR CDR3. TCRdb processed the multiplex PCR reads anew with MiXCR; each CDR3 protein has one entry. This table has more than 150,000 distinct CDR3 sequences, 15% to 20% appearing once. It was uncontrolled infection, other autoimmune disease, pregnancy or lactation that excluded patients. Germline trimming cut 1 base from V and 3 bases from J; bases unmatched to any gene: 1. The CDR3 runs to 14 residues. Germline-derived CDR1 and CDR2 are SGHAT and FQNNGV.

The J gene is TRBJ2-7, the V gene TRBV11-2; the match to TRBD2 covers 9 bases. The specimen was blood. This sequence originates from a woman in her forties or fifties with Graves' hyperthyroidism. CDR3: CASSLAAGGYEQYF. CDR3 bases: TGTGCCAGCAGCTTAGCAGCGGGGGGCTACGAGCAGTACTTC.